This TCR beta chain emerged from a study of blood T cell dynamics during melanoma immunotherapy. As for time point: pre-treatment baseline. At 12 weeks after first infusion, RECIST 1.1 defined response for most patients. This clone was recorded once. Deletions cut 4 bases from V and 0 bases from J, with 4 bases between. There are 12 residues in the CDR3. DNA loading was fixed at 300 to 350 ng for all bulk PBMC samples. Some clones are missing from TCRdb's copy, which holds only in-frame ones; the method was immunoSEQ multiplex PCR. The repertoire holds 17,000 or so clones, with roughly four fifths as singletons.

This TCR derives from a human donor with melanoma. The sample was blood, taken from a patient treated with checkpoint blockade. The chain links TRBV23-1 to TRBJ2-7; D remains ambiguous. TRBV23-1 is identified as an open reading frame with a role that is uncertain. The CDR3 DNA reads as TGCGCCAGCAGTCCCCACTCCTACGAGCAGTACTTC. It codes for CASSPHSYEQYF.